Described below is a single T cell receptor (beta chain) sequence and its context. The antigen remains undetermined. The data belong to a study of a mutant IDH1 vaccine in newly diagnosed glioma. The overall study: Vaccines were first given 4-6 weeks after radiotherapy alone, or with temozolomide cycles. Earlier therapy was either radiotherapy, temozolomide, or both, and most got both.

The time point denotes: week 5, during vaccination. The content of each vaccine dose was 300 ug of mutant IDH1 20-mer peptide, and topical imiquimod accompanied it. Germline loops: CDR1 SGHRS, CDR2 YFSETQ. The length of the CDR3 is 15 residues. V gave up 4 bases and J gave up 9 bases; unmatched junction bases: 8. Some clones are missing from TCRdb's copy, which holds only in-frame ones; the method was immunoSEQ multiplex PCR. The sample shows 70,000 to 90,000 clones, roughly nine tenths of them seen only once. The chain uses TRBV5-1 and TRBJ2-1, with 12 bases lining up with TRBD2. The specimen comprised PBMCs, sampled from a glioma patient whose treatment included an IDH1 peptide vaccine. The origin of this receptor is a woman aged 45-60 years with glioma. The CDR3 spells CASSRTSGTGVEQFF. CDR3 nucleotides: TGCGCCAGCAGCAGGACTAGCGGGACCGGCGTTGAGCAGTTCTTC.